One sample yielded the 30 T cell receptor beta chains listed below, sequenced in a study of OX40 agonist ivuxolimab in advanced cancers. Sequenced by immunoSEQ multiplex PCR; TCRdb stores in-frame clones only, minus some. The repertoire holds 70,000 to 95,000 clones, with 80% to 90% as singletons. Here the sequenced sample was CD4+ or CD8+ T cells sorted from blood, taken in a trial of the OX40 agonist ivuxolimab. These TCRs come from an adult with an advanced solid tumor such as melanoma, head and neck, liver or kidney cancer.

The chain uses TRBV7-8 and TRBJ1-4; TRBD1 agrees at 9 bases. V shed 5 bases, J shed 11 bases, and the junction held 18 bases outside the gene matches. The germline V gene has CDR1 SGHVS and CDR2 FQNEAQ. This CDR3 comprises 17 residues. CDR3: CASSPRPRAGTGLKLFF. CDR3 nucleotide sequence: TGTGCCAGCAGCCCTCGCCCCCGAGCCGGGACAGGGCTTAAACTGTTTTTT.

This clone came up once. This sequence joins TRBV7-2 and TRBJ2-1; 9 bases map to TRBD2. Trimming cost V 5 bases and J 7 bases; bases outside gene matches: 6. The CDR3 is 14 amino acids. Germline assignment: CDR1 SGHTA and CDR2 FQGNSA. The CDR3 DNA sequence: TGTGCCAGCAGCGATAGGACTAGCGTTAATGAGCAGTTCTTC. Amino acids: CASSDRTSVNEQFF.

The rearrangement links TRBV2 to TRBJ2-1; D is uncertain. This CDR3 has 15 residues. Germline assignment: CDR1 SNHLY and CDR2 FYNNEI. V gave up 6 bases and J gave up 3 bases, with 15 bases separating them. The CDR3 nucleotides read TGTGCCAGCAGGGACCTACCTGGGAACTACAATGAGCAGTTCTTC. Translating gives CASRDLPGNYNEQFF.

This chain uses TRBV2 with TRBJ2-1; 12 bases agree with TRBD2. The CDR3 spans 15 residues. Losses at the gene ends were 2 bases for V and 10 bases for J; bases not matched to a gene: 6. Looked up from germline, CDR1 is SNHLY and CDR2 is FYNNEI. CDR3 DNA: TGTGCCAGCAGTGAATTGGCTAGCGGGAGGGGCGAGCAGTTCTTC. It codes for CASSELASGRGEQFF.

V gene TRBV9 combines with J gene TRBJ2-5; the match to TRBD1 covers 9 bases. V was clipped by 2 bases and J by 3 bases; unmatched bases: 5. Germline assignment: CDR1 SGDLS and CDR2 YYNGEE. CDR3 length: 15 residues. The CDR3 DNA reads TGTGCCAGCAGCGTTCTGACAGGGGGGGAAGAGACCCAGTACTTC. Amino acid sequence: CASSVLTGGEETQYF.

The chain recombines TRBV6-6 with TRBJ1-2, with 9 bases matching TRBD1. CDR1 and CDR2 (germline): MNHNY, SVGAGI (reference sequence). Unmatched junction bases numbered 1, after V lost 2 bases and J lost 3 bases. The CDR3 is made up of 14 amino acids. The CDR3 spells CASSYGDRDYGYTF. CDR3 coding DNA: TGTGCCAGCAGTTACGGGGACAGGGACTATGGCTACACCTTC.

This rearrangement joins TRBV5-1 to TRBJ2-1, with 12 bases identical to TRBD2. CDR1 is SGHRS and CDR2 is YFSETQ in the germline V gene. There are 17 residues in the CDR3. V lost 0 bases and J lost 4; bases outside the gene matches: 5. CDR3 loop: CASSLDAGTSGYNEQFF. CDR3 DNA sequence: TGCGCCAGCAGCTTGGACGCCGGGACTAGCGGGTACAATGAGCAGTTCTTC. Looking up the rest from reference TRBV5-1 and TRBJ2-1 gives the full variable domain: KAGVTQTPRYLIKTRGQQVTLSCSPISGHRSVSWYQQTPGQGLQFLFEYFSETQRNKGNFPGRFSGRQFSNSRSEMNVSTLELGDSALYLCASSLDAGTSGYNEQFFGPGTRLTVL.

The CDR3 loop reads CASSLGRGNEKLFF. The CDR3 DNA reads as TGCGCCAGCAGCTTGGGCCGGGGGAATGAAAAACTGTTTTTT. This chain connects TRBV5-1 to TRBJ1-4, with D maybe TRBD1 (5 bases). Trimming shortened V by 0 bases and J by 5 bases, and 8 bases separated the two germline ends. CDR3 length: 14 residues. From germline, CDR1 is SGHRS and CDR2 YFSETQ.

The chain carries TRBV6-1 and TRBJ1-1; tentatively, D is TRBD1 (5 bases). Per germline, CDR1 MNHNS and CDR2 SASEGT. V dropped 5 bases and J dropped 5 bases, with 18 bases sitting between them. The CDR3 covers 15 residues. CDR3 coding DNA: TGTGCCAGCAGTCCAGGGTACCCTCCGTTGACTGAAGCTTTCTTT. Residues: CASSPGYPPLTEAFF.

The chain joins TRBV2 to TRBJ1-4, with D tentatively TRBD1 (5 bases). The CDR3 is made up of 15 amino acids. CDR1 and CDR2 from the germline V gene are SNHLY and FYNNEI. V lost 7 bases and J lost 4, with 16 bases in between. In DNA, the CDR3 is TGTGCCAGCAACCGATTAGGAGACAGTAATGAAAAACTGTTTTTT. Translated: CASNRLGDSNEKLFF.

The V call is TRBV6-6, the J call TRBJ1-2, with D tentatively TRBD1 (6 bases). The CDR3 runs 13 residues. The V gene lost 4 bases and the J gene lost 7 bases, with 13 bases spanning the gap. From germline, CDR1 is MNHNY and CDR2 SVGAGI (reference sequence). In DNA, the CDR3 is TGTGCCAGCAGTTCTCAGGGGTGGGGTGGCTACACCTTC. It specifies CASSSQGWGGYTF.

This clone was seen just once. V gene TRBV27 combines with J gene TRBJ2-2; 8 nucleotides match TRBD1. Germline loops: CDR1 MNHEY, CDR2 SMNVEV (reference sequence). The CDR3 spans 14 residues. Germline trimming cut 2 bases from V and 4 bases from J; bases unmatched to any gene: 0. The CDR3 DNA reads as TGTGCCAGCAGTTTAACAGGGGGCACCGGGGAGCTGTTTTTT. It translates to CASSLTGGTGELFF.

This clone was counted only a few times. This rearrangement joins TRBV6-5 to TRBJ2-7, with 9 nucleotides matching TRBD1. The V gene's germline CDR1 is MNHEY and CDR2 SVGAGI. The CDR3 has 13 amino acids. V trimming: 7 bases; J trimming: 3 bases; junction bases outside the gene matches: 4. CDR3 coding DNA: TGTGCCAGCACCTCGGGACAGGGCTACGAGCAGTACTTC. The encoded protein is CASTSGQGYEQYF.

The genes are TRBV6-1 and TRBJ1-1; D remains unclear. CDR3 length: 13 amino acids. Germline V CDR1 and CDR2: MNHNS, SASEGT. Trimming shortened V by 8 bases and J by 0 bases, and 10 bases separated the two germline ends. The CDR3 DNA follows: TGTGCCAGCGTGGCCCTATTGAACACTGAAGCTTTCTTT. Its translation is CASVALLNTEAFF.

The chain is built from TRBV7-9 and TRBJ1-3; D unclear. Germline V lookup: CDR1 SEHNR, CDR2 FQNEAQ (reference sequence). V gave up 3 bases and J gave up 0 bases, with 15 bases separating them. The CDR3 contains 17 residues. CDR3 sequence (DNA): TGTGCCAGCAGCTTTTTTTTTCAAGAGGGCTCTGGAAACACCATATATTTT. Translating it yields CASSFFFQEGSGNTIYF.

The chain has TRBV6-5 and TRBJ1-1; D is perhaps TRBD1 (5 bases). The ends were cut back, 6 bases at V and 5 bases at J, with 19 bases in the middle. The germline V gene has CDR1 MNHEY and CDR2 SVGAGI. The CDR3 has 15 amino acids. CDR3 in amino acids: CASRRGGRKGTEAFF. As DNA, the CDR3 is TGTGCCAGCAGACGGGGCGGACGTAAGGGGACTGAAGCTTTCTTT.

The table lists this clone with a count of one. The chain combines TRBV6-4 with TRBJ2-1, with 10 bases matching TRBD2. The CDR3 length is 14 residues. V lost 4 bases to trimming and J lost 8 bases; unmatched junction nucleotides: 5. The germline CDR1 and CDR2 sequences are MRHNA and SNTAGT. CDR3 residues: CASSGSGGAYEQFF. The DNA for the CDR3 is TGTGCCAGCAGTGGAAGCGGGGGGGCCTATGAGCAGTTCTTC.

This clone was seen more than once but under ten times. CDR3 sequence reads: CASSIVEFTGELFF. The CDR3 nucleotides read TGTGCCAGTAGTATTGTCGAGTTCACCGGGGAGCTGTTTTTT. The chain employs TRBV19 and TRBJ2-2, with no clear D. Germline V gene lookup returns CDR1 LNHDA and CDR2 SQIVND (reference sequence). This CDR3 has 14 residues. V was pared by 3 bases and J by 4 bases, with 9 bases between.

The chain combines TRBV7-9 with TRBJ2-2, with D hard to call. The ends were cut back, 10 bases at V and 1 base at J, with 7 bases in the middle. The CDR3 extends over 12 amino acids. The germline gives CDR1 SEHNR, CDR2 FQNEAQ (reference sequence). DNA for the CDR3: TGTGCCACTGACCAGAACACCGGGGAGCTGTTTTTT. This gives the protein CATDQNTGELFF.

The rearrangement joins TRBV9 to TRBJ2-2; no clear D gene. CDR3 length: 13 residues. Germline CDR1 reads SGDLS; CDR2 reads YYNGEE. The ends were cut back, 0 bases at V and 4 bases at J, with 4 bases in the middle. CDR3 bases: TGTGCCAGCAGCGTAGATGGCACCGGGGAGCTGTTTTTT. This translates into CASSVDGTGELFF.

The chain recombines TRBV19 with TRBJ1-1; no firm D call. CDR1 LNHDA and CDR2 SQIVND come from the germline V gene (reference sequence). The CDR3 consists of 14 residues. Trimming shortened V by 3 bases and J by 6 bases, and 14 bases separated the two germline ends. The CDR3 sequence: CASSIGETYSEAFF. CDR3 nucleotide sequence: TGTGCCAGTAGTATCGGGGAAACGTACTCTGAAGCTTTCTTT. The whole variable domain, filled in from reference TRBV19 and TRBJ1-1, reads DGGITQSPKYLFRKEGQNVTLSCEQNLNHDAMYWYRQDPGQGLRLIYYSQIVNDFQKGDIAEGYSVSREKKESFPLTVTSAQKNPTAFYLCASSIGETYSEAFFGQGTRLTVV.

In its sample, this clone was seen once. The chain employs TRBV4-1 and TRBJ1-6; 9 nucleotides line up with TRBD1. V was pared by 4 bases and J by 7 bases, with 2 bases of the junction left unmatched. CDR3 length: 14 residues. CDR1 MGHRA and CDR2 YSYEKL come from the germline V gene. The CDR3 DNA reads as TGCGCCAGCAGCCGGGGGACAGGGAATTCACCCCTCCACTTT. Translation: CASSRGTGNSPLHF.

The chain is built from TRBV6-5 and TRBJ2-1; 11 bases align to TRBD1. Germline loops: CDR1 MNHEY, CDR2 SVGAGI. After removal of 6 bases from V and 7 bases from J, the junction contained 8 bases not matched to a gene. The CDR3 has 15 residues. CDR3 DNA sequence: TGTGCCAGCAGCTCTTGGACAGGGGGCTATAATGAGCAGTTCTTC. Amino acids: CASSSWTGGYNEQFF.

The chain combines TRBV14 with TRBJ2-4; D gene ambiguous. Germline V gives CDR1 SGHDN, CDR2 FVKESK. The V end was cut by 4 bases, the J end by 0 bases, with 7 bases between. The CDR3 spans 14 residues. The CDR3 coding sequence is TGTGCCAGCAGCCTTAATCTAGCCAAAAACATTCAGTACTTC. It yields the protein CASSLNLAKNIQYF. The entire variable domain, with the rest obtained from reference TRBV14 and TRBJ2-4, is as follows: EAGVTQFPSHSVIEKGQTVTLRCDPISGHDNLYWYRRVMGKEIKFLLHFVKESKQDESGMPNNRFLAERTGGTYSTLKVQPAELEDSGVYFCASSLNLAKNIQYFGAGTRLSVL.

The rearrangement links TRBV10-2 to TRBJ2-1, with 8 bases identical to TRBD2. Germline values: CDR1 WSHSY, CDR2 SAAADI. There are 14 residues in the CDR3. V trimming: 6 bases; J trimming: 6 bases; junction bases outside the gene matches: 7. CDR3 DNA: TGCGCCAGCAGCTCCGGGACTAGGACCAATGAGCAGTTCTTC. Residues: CASSSGTRTNEQFF.

The chain recombines TRBV5-1 with TRBJ2-1; D possibly corresponds to TRBD2 (5 bases). Trimming took off 4 bases at V and 8 bases at J, with 16 bases between the two ends. From germline, CDR1 is SGHRS and CDR2 YFSETQ. This CDR3 spans 14 amino acids. CDR3 in amino acids: CASSLSPSIDEQFF. CDR3 DNA sequence: TGCGCCAGCAGCCTCTCGCCTAGCATCGATGAGCAGTTCTTC. Drawing the rest from reference TRBV5-1 and TRBJ2-1, the complete variable domain is KAGVTQTPRYLIKTRGQQVTLSCSPISGHRSVSWYQQTPGQGLQFLFEYFSETQRNKGNFPGRFSGRQFSNSRSEMNVSTLELGDSALYLCASSLSPSIDEQFFGPGTRLTVL.

For the CDR3, the DNA is TGCGCCAGCAGTGGTGGGACTCTGACCTACGAGCAGTACTTC. It encodes CASSGGTLTYEQYF. This sequence joins TRBV10-2 and TRBJ2-7; D might be TRBD2 (6 bases). The CDR3 has 14 residues. CDR1 is WSHSY and CDR2 is SAAADI in the germline V gene. Trimming took off 4 bases at V and 2 bases at J, with 12 bases between the two ends.

CDR3 DNA sequence: TGTGCCAGTTCTTTAGCGGGGGGGATCACAGATACGCAGTATTTT. Encoded protein: CASSLAGGITDTQYF. The chain has TRBV19 and TRBJ2-3, with 11 bases matching TRBD2. The CDR3 covers 15 residues. Germline V gene sequence: CDR1 LNHDA, CDR2 SQIVND (reference sequence). The V segment lost 8 bases and the J segment 2 bases; nucleotides outside the gene matches: 6.

The count of this clone is one. The chain employs TRBV29-1 and TRBJ2-5; 11 bases fit TRBD1. Germline CDR1 reads SQVTM; CDR2 reads ANQGSEA. The CDR3 covers 12 residues. DNA for the CDR3: TGCAGGGCCGGGACAGGGGGTGAGACCCAGTACTTC. Amino acid sequence: CRAGTGGETQYF. The full variable domain, in which reference TRBV29-1 and TRBJ2-5 provide the parts outside the CDR3, is SAVISQKPSRDICQRGTSLTIQCQVDSQVTMMFWYRQQPGQSLTLIATANQGSEATYESGFVIDKFPISRPNLTFSTLTVSNMSPEDSSIYLCRAGTGGETQYFGPGTRLLVL.

The chain joins TRBV5-4 to TRBJ1-2; D is ambiguous. From germline, CDR1 is SGHNT and CDR2 YYREEE (reference sequence). This CDR3 comprises 13 residues. V lost 4 bases, J lost 6 bases, and 13 bases lay in between. The chain's CDR3 is CASSQTYGDGYTF. CDR3 coding DNA: TGTGCCAGCAGCCAGACATATGGTGATGGCTACACCTTC.